Presented here are 23 T cell receptor beta chains from one specimen sequenced in a study of OX40 agonist ivuxolimab in advanced cancers. The assay was immunoSEQ multiplex PCR, and TCRdb's table has in-frame clones only and misses some. The table lists about 64,000 clones, roughly 89% of them singletons, with about 5% in the top ten. Here the sequenced sample was CD4+ or CD8+ T cells sorted from blood, taken in a trial of the OX40 agonist ivuxolimab. These TCRs come from an adult with an advanced solid tumor such as melanoma, head and neck, liver or kidney cancer.

V usage is TRBV11-2 and J usage is TRBJ1-3; perhaps TRBD1 as D (6 bases). The V gene's germline CDR1 is SGHAT and CDR2 FQNNGV. V lost 1 base to trimming and J lost 0 bases, with 19 bases between them. The CDR3 extends over 19 amino acids. The CDR3 loop reads CASSLAFGGGKSSGNTIYF. In nucleotides, the CDR3 is TGTGCCAGCAGCTTAGCCTTCGGAGGGGGGAAAAGCTCTGGAAACACCATATATTTT. The variable domain in full, completed from reference TRBV11-2 and TRBJ1-3, reads EAGVAQSPRYKIIEKRQSVAFWCNPISGHATLYWYQQILGQGPKLLIQFQNNGVVDDSQLPKDRFSAERLKGVDSTLKIQPAKLEDSAVYLCASSLAFGGGKSSGNTIYFGEGSWLTVV.

The chain uses TRBV6-6 and TRBJ2-3; TRBD1 aligns across 7 bases. V shed 6 bases and J 0 bases; nucleotides not matched to a gene: 3. Germline CDR1 reads MNHNY; CDR2 reads SVGAGI (reference sequence). The CDR3 consists of 14 residues. The DNA of the CDR3 is TGTGCCAGCAGGGGACAGCCTAGCACAGATACGCAGTATTTT. Its translation: CASRGQPSTDTQYF.

This sequence joins TRBV5-1 and TRBJ2-1; 10 positions match TRBD2. The CDR3 is made up of 18 amino acids. The V gene's germline CDR1 is SGHRS and CDR2 YFSETQ. Germline trimming cut 0 bases from V and 0 bases from J; bases unmatched to any gene: 6. CDR3 in DNA: TGCGCCAGCAGCTTGGAGTCTAGCGGGAGCCTCTCCTACAATGAGCAGTTCTTC. This encodes CASSLESSGSLSYNEQFF.

V is TRBV18 and J is TRBJ1-2; D may be TRBD1 (6 bases). Trimming shortened V by 3 bases and J by 0 bases, and 11 bases separated the two germline ends. The germline V gene encodes CDR1 KGHSH and CDR2 LQKENI. This CDR3 contains 15 residues. The chain's CDR3 is CASSPTTGSNYGYTF. CDR3 coding DNA: TGTGCCAGCTCACCTACGACAGGCTCTAACTATGGCTACACCTTC. Full variable domain (outside the CDR3, taken from reference TRBV18 and TRBJ1-2): NAGVMQNPRHLVRRRGQEARLRCSPMKGHSHVYWYRQLPEEGLKFMVYLQKENIIDESGMPKERFSAEFPKEGPSILRIQQVVRGDSAAYFCASSPTTGSNYGYTFGSGTRLTVV.

Details on this clone: Germline and junction disagree at one end, which may indicate a read error. V usage is TRBV7-7 and J usage is TRBJ2-5; D is perhaps TRBD1 or TRBD2 (5 bases each). In germline, CDR1 is SSHAT, CDR2 FNYEAQ (reference sequence). The CDR3 totals 14 residues. CDR3 loop: CASSRVGTQETQYF. The CDR3 coding sequence is TGTGCTAGCAGCCGCGTTGGGACCCAAGAGACCCAGTACTTC.

The chain links TRBV11-2 to TRBJ2-3; 8 bases match TRBD1. The V gene's germline CDR1 is SGHAT and CDR2 FQNNGV. J lost 4 bases, V lost 3 bases, and 18 bases had no gene match. This CDR3 comprises 19 residues. The CDR3 region has the DNA TGTGCCAGCAGCTTGGGCGGAGTTACAGGGGGGATGAGGGCAGATACGCAGTATTTT. It encodes CASSLGGVTGGMRADTQYF. The variable domain in full, completed from reference TRBV11-2 and TRBJ2-3, reads EAGVAQSPRYKIIEKRQSVAFWCNPISGHATLYWYQQILGQGPKLLIQFQNNGVVDDSQLPKDRFSAERLKGVDSTLKIQPAKLEDSAVYLCASSLGGVTGGMRADTQYFGPGTRLTVL.

V gene TRBV5-6 combines with J gene TRBJ1-5; 9 bases match TRBD1. The CDR3 loop spans 15 amino acids. The V segment lost 2 bases and the J segment 6 bases; nucleotides outside the gene matches: 6. Per the germline V gene, CDR1 is SGHDT and CDR2 is YYEEEE. CDR3 coding DNA: TGTGCCAGCAGCTTCTCCGGGACAGGGAGTCAGCCCCAGCATTTT. Translating it yields CASSFSGTGSQPQHF.

J is TRBJ2-2 and V is TRBV7-3, with unresolved D. The CDR3 consists of 17 residues. V was cut by 0 bases and J by 5 bases, with 16 bases left in between. The germline V gene encodes CDR1 SGHTA and CDR2 FQGTGA. The CDR3 spells CASSLTLTGYGTGELFF. CDR3 sequence (DNA): TGTGCCAGCAGCTTAACGTTGACTGGGTATGGAACCGGGGAGCTGTTTTTT.

The chain carries TRBV6-4 and TRBJ2-1, with D perhaps matching TRBD2 (5 bases). The CDR3 covers 13 residues. V was clipped by 3 bases and J by 11 bases, with 14 bases between them. Germline-derived CDR1 and CDR2 are MRHNA and SNTAGT. CDR3 in amino acids: CASSEAPRGKQFF. CDR3 coding DNA: TGTGCCAGCAGTGAAGCCCCTCGGGGTAAGCAGTTCTTC.

This chain links TRBV19 with TRBJ2-6; D is uncertain. Germline V gives CDR1 LNHDA, CDR2 SQIVND (reference sequence). This CDR3 has 15 residues. Trimming pared 7 bases from V and 0 bases from J, leaving 10 bases between. The CDR3 DNA follows: TGTGCCAGTAATCCTGGCGCCTCTGGGGCCAACGTCCTGACTTTC. Protein: CASNPGASGANVLTF.

This chain connects TRBV28 to TRBJ2-5; tentatively, D is TRBD2 (5 bases). V shed 10 bases and J shed 7 bases, with 10 bases lying between them. Germline CDR1 MDHEN, CDR2 SYDVKM. The CDR3 spans 10 residues. CDR3 in amino acids: CATGVGTQYF. CDR3 in DNA: TGTGCCACCGGGGTAGGGACCCAGTACTTC.

This clone is a singleton in its sample. The V gene is TRBV28, the J gene TRBJ2-7, with D possibly matching TRBD1 (6 bases). Germline loops: CDR1 MDHEN, CDR2 SYDVKM. The CDR3 consists of 14 residues. The V end lost 5 bases, the J end lost 0 bases, and 11 bases lay between the germline ends. The CDR3 DNA sequence: TGTGCCAGCAGTGGCAGGGGTAACTCCTACGAGCAGTACTTC. Encoded protein: CASSGRGNSYEQYF. Filled out from reference TRBV28 and TRBJ2-7, the complete variable domain reads DVKVTQSSRYLVKRTGEKVFLECVQDMDHENMFWYRQDPGLGLRLIYFSYDVKMKEKGDIPEGYSVSREKKERFSLILESASTNQTSMYLCASSGRGNSYEQYFGPGTRLTVT.

The chain links TRBV7-3 to TRBJ2-1; TRBD1 aligns across 7 bases. This CDR3 region has 14 residues. In germline, CDR1 is SGHTA, CDR2 FQGTGA. Trimming took 4 bases from V and 10 from J; bases not matched to a gene: 10. CDR3 sequence (DNA): TGTGCCAGCAGCTCCGGGACAGTCCGAGGGGAGCAGTTCTTC. Translating gives CASSSGTVRGEQFF.

This rearrangement joins TRBV4-2 to TRBJ2-5; D is ambiguous. CDR1 is LGHNA, CDR2 YNFKEQ, per germline. The length of the CDR3 is 14 residues. Trimming took off 0 bases at V and 2 bases at J, with 7 bases between the two ends. The CDR3 region is CASSQDTVQETQYF. The CDR3 nucleotides read TGTGCCAGCAGCCAAGATACGGTACAAGAGACCCAGTACTTC.

The CDR3 nucleotides read TGCGCCAGCAGCTTGCAGGGGGCTAATGAAAAACTGTTTTTT. Its protein product is CASSLQGANEKLFF. The chain is built from TRBV5-1 and TRBJ1-4; the match to TRBD1 covers 7 bases. Germline CDR1 is SGHRS and CDR2 is YFSETQ. After removal of 1 base from V and 3 bases from J, the junction contained 0 bases not matched to a gene. The CDR3 spans 14 residues. The full variable domain, with the rest looked up from reference TRBV5-1 and TRBJ1-4, is KAGVTQTPRYLIKTRGQQVTLSCSPISGHRSVSWYQQTPGQGLQFLFEYFSETQRNKGNFPGRFSGRQFSNSRSEMNVSTLELGDSALYLCASSLQGANEKLFFGSGTQLSVL.

The V and J genes are TRBV5-8 and TRBJ2-7; TRBD2 is a possible D gene (6 bases). Germline CDR1 SGHTS, CDR2 YDEGEE. Trimming stripped 0 bases from V and 2 bases from J, with 15 bases between. The CDR3 has 16 residues. CDR3: CASSLALGGRAYEQYF. CDR3 coding DNA: TGTGCCAGCAGCTTGGCGCTCGGGGGAAGAGCCTACGAGCAGTACTTC. The full variable domain, with the rest looked up from reference TRBV5-8 and TRBJ2-7, is EAGVTQSPTHLIKTRGQQATLRCSPISGHTSVYWYQQALGLGLQFLLWYDEGEERNRGNFPPRFSGRQFPNYSSELNVNALELEDSALYLCASSLALGGRAYEQYFGPGTRLTVT.

The chain joins TRBV11-2 to TRBJ1-2; a possible D gene is TRBD1 (5 bases). Per the germline V gene, CDR1 is SGHAT and CDR2 is FQNNGV. V shed 6 bases and J shed 6 bases, with 11 bases lying between them. This CDR3 has 12 residues. The CDR3 DNA reads TGTGCCAGCAGACTGGGACGAGATGGCTACACCTTC. This sequence encodes CASRLGRDGYTF.

V usage is TRBV5-1 and J usage is TRBJ2-6; D is undetermined. Looked up from germline, CDR1 is SGHRS and CDR2 is YFSETQ. The CDR3 extends over 15 amino acids. With 0 bases removed from V and 0 bases from J, the gap between germline ends came to 4 bases. Written as DNA, the CDR3 is TGCGCCAGCAGCTTGGAGAGCTCTGGGGCCAACGTCCTGACTTTC. It encodes CASSLESSGANVLTF. Looking up the rest from reference TRBV5-1 and TRBJ2-6 gives the full variable domain: KAGVTQTPRYLIKTRGQQVTLSCSPISGHRSVSWYQQTPGQGLQFLFEYFSETQRNKGNFPGRFSGRQFSNSRSEMNVSTLELGDSALYLCASSLESSGANVLTFGAGSRLTVL.

The CDR3 DNA is TGTGCCAGCAGCTCCCTTGGGGCGGGAGGTCGGGATACGCAGTATTTT. It translates to CASSSLGAGGRDTQYF. The J gene is TRBJ2-3, the V gene TRBV7-9, with 8 bases identical to TRBD2. The CDR3 loop spans 16 amino acids. CDR1 and CDR2 from the germline V gene are SEHNR and FQNEAQ (reference sequence). The ends lost 4 bases at V and 6 bases at J; junction bases unmatched: 12.

The rearrangement links TRBV5-1 to TRBJ1-2; D might be TRBD1 (6 bases). Germline V gives CDR1 SGHRS, CDR2 YFSETQ. CDR3 length: 14 residues. Trimming shortened V by 4 bases and J by 4 bases, and 14 bases separated the two germline ends. CDR3 amino acids: CASSPVTGPYGYTF. CDR3 coding DNA: TGCGCCAGCAGCCCGGTGACAGGCCCCTATGGCTACACCTTC.

This clone was observed a single time. The chain employs TRBV7-8 and TRBJ2-7, with 11 bases fitting TRBD2. The CDR3 has 15 residues. V gave up 5 bases and J gave up 4 bases; unmatched junction bases: 7. The germline CDR1 and CDR2 sequences are SGHVS and FQNEAQ. The CDR3 DNA follows: TGTGCCAGCAGCCCCGGACTAGCGGGCGATTACGAGCAGTACTTC. Translating gives CASSPGLAGDYEQYF. The whole variable domain, filled in from reference TRBV7-8 and TRBJ2-7, reads GAGVSQSPRYKVAKRGQDVALRCDPISGHVSLFWYQQALGQGPEFLTYFQNEAQLDKSGLPSDRFFAERPEGSVSTLKIQRTQQEDSAVYLCASSPGLAGDYEQYFGPGTRLTVT.

The V and J genes are TRBV5-6 and TRBJ1-1; no definite D call. The V gene's germline CDR1 is SGHDT and CDR2 YYEEEE. The CDR3 length is 15 residues. The germline V and J ends were trimmed by 6 bases and 0 bases, with 15 bases remaining between them. The CDR3 here is CASTPLRAMNTEAFF. The CDR3 nucleotides are TGTGCCAGCACCCCCCTGAGGGCCATGAACACTGAAGCTTTCTTT.

The V gene is TRBV6-1, the J gene TRBJ1-2; tentative D call: TRBD1 (5 bases). Germline CDR1 is MNHNS and CDR2 is SASEGT. This CDR3 has 13 residues. The V and J ends lost 4 bases and 8 bases respectively, with 14 bases between them. In DNA form, the CDR3 reads TGTGCCAGCAGTGTAGCGGGGGGTGCAGGCTACACCTTC. This encodes CASSVAGGAGYTF.